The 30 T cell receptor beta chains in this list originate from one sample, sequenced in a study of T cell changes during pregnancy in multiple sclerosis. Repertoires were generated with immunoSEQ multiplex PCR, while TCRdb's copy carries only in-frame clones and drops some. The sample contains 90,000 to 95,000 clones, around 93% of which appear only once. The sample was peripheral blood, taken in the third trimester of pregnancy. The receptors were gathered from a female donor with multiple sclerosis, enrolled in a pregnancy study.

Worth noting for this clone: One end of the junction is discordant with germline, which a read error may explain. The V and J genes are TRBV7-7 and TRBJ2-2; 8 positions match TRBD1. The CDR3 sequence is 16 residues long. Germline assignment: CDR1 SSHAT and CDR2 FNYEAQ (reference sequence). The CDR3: CASSLAGGQGAGELFF. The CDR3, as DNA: TGTGCTAGCAGCTTAGCAGGGGGCCAGGGGGCCGGGGAGCTGTTTTTT. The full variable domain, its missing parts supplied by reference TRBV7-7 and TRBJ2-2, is GAGVSQSPRYKVTKRGQDVTLRCDPISSHATLYWYQQALGQGPEFLTYFNYEAQPDKSGLPSDRFSAERPEGSISTLTIQRTEQRDSAMYRCASSLAGGQGAGELFFGEGSRLTVL.

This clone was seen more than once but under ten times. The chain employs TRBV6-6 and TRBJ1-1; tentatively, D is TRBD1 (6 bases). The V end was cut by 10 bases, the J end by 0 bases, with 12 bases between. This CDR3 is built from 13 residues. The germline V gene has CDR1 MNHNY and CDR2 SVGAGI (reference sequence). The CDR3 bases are TGTGCCACACACAGGGCCATGAACACTGAAGCTTTCTTT. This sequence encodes CATHRAMNTEAFF.

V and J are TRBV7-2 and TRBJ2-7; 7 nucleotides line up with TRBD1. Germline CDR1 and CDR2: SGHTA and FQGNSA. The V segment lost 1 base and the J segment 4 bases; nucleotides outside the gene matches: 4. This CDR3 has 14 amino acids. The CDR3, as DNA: TGTGCCAGCAGCTTAGGACAGGGAAGATACGAGCAGTACTTC. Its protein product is CASSLGQGRYEQYF.

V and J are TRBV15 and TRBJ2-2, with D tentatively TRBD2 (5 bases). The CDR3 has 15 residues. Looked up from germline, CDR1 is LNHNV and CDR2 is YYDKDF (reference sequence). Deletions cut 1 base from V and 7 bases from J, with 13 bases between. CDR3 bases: TGTGCCACCAGCAGAGGCGAGAGGGCTGACGGGGAGCTGTTTTTT. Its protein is CATSRGERADGELFF.

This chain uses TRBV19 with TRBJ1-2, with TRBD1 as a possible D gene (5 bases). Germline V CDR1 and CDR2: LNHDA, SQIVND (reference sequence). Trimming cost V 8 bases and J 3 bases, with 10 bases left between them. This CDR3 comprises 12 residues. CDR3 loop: CASAGPHYGYTF. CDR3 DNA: TGTGCCAGTGCGGGACCTCACTATGGCTACACCTTC.

The CDR3 region is CASSTRGPPEAFF. The DNA of the CDR3 is TGTGCCAGCAGCACAAGGGGGCCTCCTGAAGCTTTCTTT. The gene calls are TRBV21-1 and TRBJ1-1; the DNA was not compared with TRBD1, the D call given in the table. TRBV21-1 is a known pseudogene. The CDR3 totals 13 residues.

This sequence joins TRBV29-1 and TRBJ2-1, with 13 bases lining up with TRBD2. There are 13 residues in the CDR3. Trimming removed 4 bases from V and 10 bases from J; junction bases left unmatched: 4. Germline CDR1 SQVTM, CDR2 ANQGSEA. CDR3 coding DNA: TGCAGCGTTGGACTAGCGGGAGGTCACGAGCAGTTCTTC. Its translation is CSVGLAGGHEQFF.

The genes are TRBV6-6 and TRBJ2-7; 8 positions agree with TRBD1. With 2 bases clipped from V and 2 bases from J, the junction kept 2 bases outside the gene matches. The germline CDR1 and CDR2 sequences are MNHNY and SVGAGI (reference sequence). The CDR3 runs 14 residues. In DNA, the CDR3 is TGTGCCAGCAGTTACCAGGGGGCGGCCTACGAGCAGTACTTC. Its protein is CASSYQGAAYEQYF.

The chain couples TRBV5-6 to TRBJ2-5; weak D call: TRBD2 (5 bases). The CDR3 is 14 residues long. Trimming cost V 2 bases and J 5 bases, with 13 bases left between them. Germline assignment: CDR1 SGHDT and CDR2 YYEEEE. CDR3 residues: CASSFTLAWETQYF. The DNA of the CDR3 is TGTGCCAGCAGCTTCACCCTAGCCTGGGAGACCCAGTACTTC.

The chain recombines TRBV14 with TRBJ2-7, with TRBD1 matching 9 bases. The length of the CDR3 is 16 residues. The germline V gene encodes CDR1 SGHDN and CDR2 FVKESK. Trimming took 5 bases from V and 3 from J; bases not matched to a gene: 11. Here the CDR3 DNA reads TGTGCCAGCAGCGACCCCCGTGGGACAGGGAACTACGAGCAGTACTTC. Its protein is CASSDPRGTGNYEQYF.

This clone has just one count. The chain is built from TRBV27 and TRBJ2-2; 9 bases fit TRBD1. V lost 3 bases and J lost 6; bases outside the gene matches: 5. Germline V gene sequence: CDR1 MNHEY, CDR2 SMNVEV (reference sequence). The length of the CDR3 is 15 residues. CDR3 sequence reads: CASSLTGGVSGELFF. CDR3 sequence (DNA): TGTGCCAGCAGTTTGACAGGGGGTGTATCCGGGGAGCTGTTTTTT.

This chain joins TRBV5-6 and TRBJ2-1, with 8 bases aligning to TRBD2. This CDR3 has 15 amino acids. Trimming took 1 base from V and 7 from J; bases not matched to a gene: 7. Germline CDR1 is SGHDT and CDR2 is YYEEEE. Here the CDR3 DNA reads TGTGCCAGCAGCTTGCCGGGAGGGGCGTGGAATGAGCAGTTCTTC. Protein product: CASSLPGGAWNEQFF.

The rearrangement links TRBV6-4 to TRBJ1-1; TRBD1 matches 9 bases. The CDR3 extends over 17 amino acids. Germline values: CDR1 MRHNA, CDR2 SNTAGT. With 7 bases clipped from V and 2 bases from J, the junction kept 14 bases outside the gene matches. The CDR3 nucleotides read TGTGCCAGCACGGAAGGGACAGGGCTTGGGTCCAACACTGAAGCTTTCTTT. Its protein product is CASTEGTGLGSNTEAFF.

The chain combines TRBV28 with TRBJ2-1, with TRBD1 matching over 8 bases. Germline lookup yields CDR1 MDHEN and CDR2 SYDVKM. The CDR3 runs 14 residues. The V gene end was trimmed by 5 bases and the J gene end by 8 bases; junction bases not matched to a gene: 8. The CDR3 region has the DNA TGTGCCAGCAGTCTCGGACAGGGCTGGGATGAGCAGTTCTTC. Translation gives CASSLGQGWDEQFF.

In DNA form, the CDR3 reads TGTGCCAGCAGCTTGTTGGGTCGTGAGGCCCAGCATTTT. Translated, it gives CASSLLGREAQHF. V is TRBV5-6 and J is TRBJ1-5; D remains ambiguous. Germline V CDR1 and CDR2: SGHDT, YYEEEE. Trimming removed 1 base at V and 11 bases at J, with 13 bases between. The CDR3 is 13 residues long.

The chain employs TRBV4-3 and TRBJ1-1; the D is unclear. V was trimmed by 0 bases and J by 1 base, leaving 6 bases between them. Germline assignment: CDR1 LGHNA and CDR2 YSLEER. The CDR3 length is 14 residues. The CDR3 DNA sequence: TGCGCCAGCAGCCAAGATAGAGGGAACACTGAAGCTTTCTTT. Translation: CASSQDRGNTEAFF.

This chain's CDR3 is CASRDRGFGEQYF. Written as DNA, the CDR3 is TGTGCCAGCCGGGACAGGGGGTTTGGCGAGCAGTACTTC. V usage is TRBV5-4 and J usage is TRBJ2-7; 11 nucleotides align to TRBD1. V lost 7 bases, J lost 6 bases, and 6 bases stayed unmatched. The CDR3 loop spans 13 amino acids. In germline, CDR1 is SGHNT, CDR2 YYREEE (reference sequence).

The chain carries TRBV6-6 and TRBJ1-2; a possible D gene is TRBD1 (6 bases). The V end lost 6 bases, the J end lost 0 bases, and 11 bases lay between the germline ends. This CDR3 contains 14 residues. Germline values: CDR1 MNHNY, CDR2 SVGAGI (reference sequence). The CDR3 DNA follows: TGTGCCAGCAGCACCTACAGGGCTAACTATGGCTACACCTTC. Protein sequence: CASSTYRANYGYTF.

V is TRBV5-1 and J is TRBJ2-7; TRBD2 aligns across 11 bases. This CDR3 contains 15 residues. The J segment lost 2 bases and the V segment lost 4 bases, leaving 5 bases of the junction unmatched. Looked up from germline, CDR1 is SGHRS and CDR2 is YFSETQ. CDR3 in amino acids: CASSLGLAETYEQYF. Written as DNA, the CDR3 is TGCGCCAGCAGCCTGGGACTAGCGGAGACCTACGAGCAGTACTTC.

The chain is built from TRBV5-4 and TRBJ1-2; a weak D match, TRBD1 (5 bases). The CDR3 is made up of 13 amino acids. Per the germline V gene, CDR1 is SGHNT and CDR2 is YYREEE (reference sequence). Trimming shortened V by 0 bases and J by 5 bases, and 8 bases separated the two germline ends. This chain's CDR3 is CASSLDRGYGYTF. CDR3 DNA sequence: TGTGCCAGCAGCTTGGATAGGGGTTATGGCTACACCTTC.

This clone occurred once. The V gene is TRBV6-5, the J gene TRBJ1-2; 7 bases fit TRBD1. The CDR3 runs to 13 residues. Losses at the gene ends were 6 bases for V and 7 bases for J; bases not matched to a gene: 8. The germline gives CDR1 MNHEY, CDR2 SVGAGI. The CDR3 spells CASSLQGESGYTF. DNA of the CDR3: TGTGCCAGCAGCCTGCAGGGGGAGTCTGGCTACACCTTC.

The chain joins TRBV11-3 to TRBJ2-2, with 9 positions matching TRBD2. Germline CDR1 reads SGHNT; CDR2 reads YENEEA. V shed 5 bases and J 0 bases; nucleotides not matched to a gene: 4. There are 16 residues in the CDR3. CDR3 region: CASSPLAGANTGELFF. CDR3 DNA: TGTGCCAGCAGCCCACTAGCGGGCGCGAACACCGGGGAGCTGTTTTTT.

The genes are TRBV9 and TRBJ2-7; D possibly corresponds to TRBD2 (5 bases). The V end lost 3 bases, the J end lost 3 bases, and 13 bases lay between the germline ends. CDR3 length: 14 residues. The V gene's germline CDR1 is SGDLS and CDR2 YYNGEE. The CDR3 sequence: CASSAEGWSYEQYF. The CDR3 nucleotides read TGTGCCAGCAGCGCCGAGGGCTGGAGCTACGAGCAGTACTTC.

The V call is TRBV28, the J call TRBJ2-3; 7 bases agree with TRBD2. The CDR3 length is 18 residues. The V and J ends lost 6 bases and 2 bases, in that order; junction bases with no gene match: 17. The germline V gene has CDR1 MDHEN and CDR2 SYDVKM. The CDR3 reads CASSTHTGGTMPTDTQYF. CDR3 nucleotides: TGTGCCAGCAGCACTCACACGGGAGGCACGATGCCCACAGATACGCAGTATTTT.

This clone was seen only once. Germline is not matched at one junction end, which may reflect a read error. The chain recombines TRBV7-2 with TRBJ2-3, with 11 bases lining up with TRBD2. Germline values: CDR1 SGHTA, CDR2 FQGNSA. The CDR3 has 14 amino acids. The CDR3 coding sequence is TGTGCCAGCAGCCTAGCGGGAGGAACAGATACGCAGTATTTT. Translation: CASSLAGGTDTQYF.

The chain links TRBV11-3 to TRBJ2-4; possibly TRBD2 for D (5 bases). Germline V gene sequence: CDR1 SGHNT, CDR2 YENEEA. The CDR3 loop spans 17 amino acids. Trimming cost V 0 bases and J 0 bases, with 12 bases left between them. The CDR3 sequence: CASSLDGGLLAKNIQYF. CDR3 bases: TGTGCCAGCAGCTTAGATGGCGGACTTTTAGCCAAAAACATTCAGTACTTC.

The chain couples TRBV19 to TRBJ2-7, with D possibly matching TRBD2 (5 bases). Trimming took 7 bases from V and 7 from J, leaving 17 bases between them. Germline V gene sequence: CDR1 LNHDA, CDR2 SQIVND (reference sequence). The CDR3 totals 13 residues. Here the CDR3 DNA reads TGTGCCAGTACCGACGGAGGCCCTGGAGAGCAGTACTTC. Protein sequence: CASTDGGPGEQYF.

The CDR3 loop reads CASSSRDRGRFQETQYF. The CDR3 region has the DNA TGCGCCAGCAGTTCCCGGGACAGGGGGCGGTTTCAAGAGACCCAGTACTTC. This chain uses TRBV10-2 with TRBJ2-5; 12 bases match TRBD1. J gave up 2 bases and V 5 bases, and 9 bases lay outside the gene matches. The CDR3 totals 17 residues. CDR1 is WSHSY and CDR2 is SAAADI in the germline V gene.

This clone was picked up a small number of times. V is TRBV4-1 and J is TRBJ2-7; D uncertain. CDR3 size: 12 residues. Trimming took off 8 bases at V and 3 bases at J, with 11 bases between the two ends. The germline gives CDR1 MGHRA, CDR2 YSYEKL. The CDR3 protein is CASGVIGYEQYF. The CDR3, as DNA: TGCGCCAGCGGAGTGATTGGCTACGAGCAGTACTTC.

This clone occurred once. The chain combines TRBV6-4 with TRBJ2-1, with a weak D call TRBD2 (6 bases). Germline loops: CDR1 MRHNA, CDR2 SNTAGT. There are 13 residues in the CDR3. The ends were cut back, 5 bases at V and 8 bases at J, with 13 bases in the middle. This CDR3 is CASSRRTGDEQFF. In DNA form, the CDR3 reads TGTGCCAGCAGTCGCCGAACGGGGGATGAGCAGTTCTTC.